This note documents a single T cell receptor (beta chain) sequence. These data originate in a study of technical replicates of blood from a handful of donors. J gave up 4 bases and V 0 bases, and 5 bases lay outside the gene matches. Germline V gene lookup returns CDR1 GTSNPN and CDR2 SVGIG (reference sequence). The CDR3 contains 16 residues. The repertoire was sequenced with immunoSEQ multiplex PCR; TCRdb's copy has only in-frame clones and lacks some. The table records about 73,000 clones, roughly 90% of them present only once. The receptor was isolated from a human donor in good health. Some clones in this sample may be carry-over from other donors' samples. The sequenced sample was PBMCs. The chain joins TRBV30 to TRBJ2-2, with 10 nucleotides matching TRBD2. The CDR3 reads CAWSVQLAGRTGELFF. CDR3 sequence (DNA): TGTGCCTGGAGTGTACAACTAGCGGGACGCACCGGGGAGCTGTTTTTT.